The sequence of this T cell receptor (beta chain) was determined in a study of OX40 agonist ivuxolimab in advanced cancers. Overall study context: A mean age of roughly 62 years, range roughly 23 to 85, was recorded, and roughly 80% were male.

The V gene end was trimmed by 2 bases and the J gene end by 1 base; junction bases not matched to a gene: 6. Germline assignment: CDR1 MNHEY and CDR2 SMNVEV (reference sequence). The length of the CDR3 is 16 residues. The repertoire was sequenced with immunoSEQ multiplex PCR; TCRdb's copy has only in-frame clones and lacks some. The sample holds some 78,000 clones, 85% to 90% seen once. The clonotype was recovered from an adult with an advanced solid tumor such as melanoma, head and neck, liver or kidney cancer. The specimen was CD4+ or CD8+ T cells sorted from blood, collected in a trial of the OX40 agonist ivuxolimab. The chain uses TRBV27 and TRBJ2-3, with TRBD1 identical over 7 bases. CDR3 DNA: TGTGCCAGCAGTTTACCACAGGGGATCGGCACAGATACGCAGTATTTT. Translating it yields CASSLPQGIGTDTQYF.